This TCR beta chain was identified in a study of T cells expressing NK-cell markers. One entry per CDR3 protein, without DNA, is what TCRdb gives after re-calling the 5' RACE reads. The listing records around 550,000 distinct CDR3 sequences. Looked up from germline, CDR1 is SGHTA and CDR2 is FQGNSA. The CDR3 is 15 residues long. The TCR comes from a man aged 18 to 29 in good health. The V call is TRBV7-2, the J call TRBJ2-2; TCRdb selects TRBD2, and the lack of DNA leaves this call unchecked. Source material: blood T cells: a sorted CD56 or NKG2C T cell subset, CD4+ or CD8+ T cells, or bulk PBMC T cells (not recorded which). CDR3: CASSLSPGAPRSLFF. The full variable domain, in which reference TRBV7-2 and TRBJ2-2 provide the parts outside the CDR3, is GAGVSQSPSNKVTEKGKDVELRCDPISGHTALYWYRQSLGQGLEFLIYFQGNSAPDKSGLPSDRFSAERTGGSVSTLTIQRTQQEDSAVYLCASSLSPGAPRSLFFGEGSRLTVL.